A selection of T cell receptor beta chains follows, all from one sample in a study of cytomegalovirus exposure and HLA in healthy donors. Assay: immunoSEQ multiplex PCR; the TCRdb copy retains only in-frame clones and omits some. This sample has around 150,000 clones, with 55% to 85% found just once. The sequenced sample was PBMCs. These receptors were obtained from a man in his forties in good health and CMV-seronegative. Each CDR3 is given with its conserved first and last residue. The order of the fields is J gene, clone size, V gene, D gene, CDR3 protein, CDR3 DNA. D genes are given only for firm matches. Part of the rows lack a size; the others show once, few, many or a class for expanded clones.

TRBJ2-2,.,TRBV9,.,CASSVAEGYTGELFF,TGTGCCAGCAGCGTAGCAGAGGGCTACACCGGGGAGCTGTTTTTT
TRBJ2-7,.,TRBV10-2,.,CASSEDRQSYEQYF,TGCGCCAGCAGTGAGGACAGGCAATCCTACGAGCAGTACTTC
TRBJ1-1,few,TRBV9,.,CASSAGGEAFF,TGTGCCAGCAGCGCCGGGGGGGAAGCTTTCTTT
TRBJ1-1,.,TRBV27,.,CASSLFYRASTEAFF,TGTGCCAGCAGTTTATTTTACAGGGCATCAACTGAAGCTTTCTTT
TRBJ1-2,.,TRBV5-1,.,CASSLGTVTNYGYTF,TGCGCCAGCAGCTTGGGTACAGTGACTAACTATGGCTACACCTTC
TRBJ1-1,.,TRBV5-4,.,CASSLWRGTEAFF,TGTGCCAGCAGCTTGTGGAGGGGCACTGAAGCTTTCTTT
TRBJ2-7,.,TRBV28,.,CASSPGTEQYF,TGTGCCAGCAGTCCCGGTACTGAGCAGTACTTC
TRBJ2-5,.,TRBV5-4,.,CASSLAAGAQETQYF,TGTGCCAGCAGCTTGGCCGCGGGGGCCCAAGAGACCCAGTACTTC
TRBJ1-5,.,TRBV7-8,.,CASSSSGDPQHF,TGTGCCAGCAGCTCCTCAGGGGACCCCCAGCATTTT
TRBJ2-7,.,TRBV30,.,CAWSLKPGEQYF,TGTGCCTGGAGTCTCAAACCGGGTGAGCAGTACTTC
TRBJ2-7,few,TRBV10-3,TRBD1,CAIRAGTGYEQYF,TGTGCCATCAGGGCCGGGACAGGGTACGAGCAGTACTTC